This T cell receptor (beta chain) came from a study of shared clonotypes between healthy human individuals. Generated by immunoSEQ multiplex PCR, the TCRdb table keeps only in-frame clones and is missing some. Among about 1.5 million clones listed, approximately 96% were seen once. Findings and limits, study-wide: Among a few donors, approximately 5% of naive CD4 clonotypes were found in common.

On this clone itself: As yet, its antigen is unknown.

Germline CDR1 and CDR2: GTSNPN and SVGIG (reference sequence). Trimming left V 4 bases short and J 3 bases short, with 7 bases between. The CDR3 has 11 residues. Sequenced input: naive CD4+ T cells sorted from blood. Subset meaning: CD45RA+ positively selected. The receptor comes from a man aged 25-40 years in good health. This sequence joins TRBV30 and TRBJ2-7; possibly TRBD2 for D (5 bases). CDR3 in DNA: TGTGCCTGGACCGAGGGCTACGAGCAGTACTTC. Protein sequence: CAWTEGYEQYF.